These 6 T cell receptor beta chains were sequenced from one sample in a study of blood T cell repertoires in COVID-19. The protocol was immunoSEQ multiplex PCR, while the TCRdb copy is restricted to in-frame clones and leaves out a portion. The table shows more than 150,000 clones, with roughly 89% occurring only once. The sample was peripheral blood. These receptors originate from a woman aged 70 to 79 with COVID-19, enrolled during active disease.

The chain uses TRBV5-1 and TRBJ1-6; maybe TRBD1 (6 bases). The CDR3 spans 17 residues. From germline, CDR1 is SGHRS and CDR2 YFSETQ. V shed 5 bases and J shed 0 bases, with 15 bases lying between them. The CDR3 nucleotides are TGCGCCAGCAGACACACAGGGAGAGGCTCCTATAATTCACCCCTCCACTTT. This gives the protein CASRHTGRGSYNSPLHF.

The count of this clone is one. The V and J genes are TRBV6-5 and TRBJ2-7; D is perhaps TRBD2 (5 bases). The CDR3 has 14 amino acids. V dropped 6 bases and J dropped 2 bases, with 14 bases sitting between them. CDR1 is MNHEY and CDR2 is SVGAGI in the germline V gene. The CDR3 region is CASSLLETTYEQYF. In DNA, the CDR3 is TGTGCCAGCAGCCTACTAGAGACAACCTACGAGCAGTACTTC.

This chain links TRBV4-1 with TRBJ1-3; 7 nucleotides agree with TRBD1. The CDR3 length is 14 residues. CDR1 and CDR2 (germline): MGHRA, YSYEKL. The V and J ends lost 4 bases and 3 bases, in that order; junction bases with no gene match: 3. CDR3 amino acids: CASSPTGVGNTIYF. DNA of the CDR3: TGCGCCAGCAGCCCAACAGGGGTTGGAAACACCATATATTTT.

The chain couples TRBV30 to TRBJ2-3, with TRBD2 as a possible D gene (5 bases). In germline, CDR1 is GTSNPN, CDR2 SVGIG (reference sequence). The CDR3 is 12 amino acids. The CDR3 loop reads CAQTSQRDTQYF. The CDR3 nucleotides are TGTGCTCAAACCTCCCAGCGGGATACGCAGTATTTT.

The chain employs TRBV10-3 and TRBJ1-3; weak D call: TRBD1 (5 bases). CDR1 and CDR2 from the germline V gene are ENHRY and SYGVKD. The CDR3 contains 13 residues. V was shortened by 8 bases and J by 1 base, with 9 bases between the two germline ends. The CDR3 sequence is CAIQGVSGNTIYF. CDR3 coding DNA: TGTGCCATCCAGGGCGTATCTGGAAACACCATATATTTT.

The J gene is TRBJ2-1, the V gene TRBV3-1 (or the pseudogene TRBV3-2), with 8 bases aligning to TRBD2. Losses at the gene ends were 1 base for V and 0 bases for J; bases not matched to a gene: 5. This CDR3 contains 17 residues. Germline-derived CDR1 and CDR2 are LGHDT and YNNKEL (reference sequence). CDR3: CASSQARSGSSYNEQFF. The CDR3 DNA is TGTGCCAGCAGCCAAGCTCGGAGCGGGAGCTCCTACAATGAGCAGTTCTTC.